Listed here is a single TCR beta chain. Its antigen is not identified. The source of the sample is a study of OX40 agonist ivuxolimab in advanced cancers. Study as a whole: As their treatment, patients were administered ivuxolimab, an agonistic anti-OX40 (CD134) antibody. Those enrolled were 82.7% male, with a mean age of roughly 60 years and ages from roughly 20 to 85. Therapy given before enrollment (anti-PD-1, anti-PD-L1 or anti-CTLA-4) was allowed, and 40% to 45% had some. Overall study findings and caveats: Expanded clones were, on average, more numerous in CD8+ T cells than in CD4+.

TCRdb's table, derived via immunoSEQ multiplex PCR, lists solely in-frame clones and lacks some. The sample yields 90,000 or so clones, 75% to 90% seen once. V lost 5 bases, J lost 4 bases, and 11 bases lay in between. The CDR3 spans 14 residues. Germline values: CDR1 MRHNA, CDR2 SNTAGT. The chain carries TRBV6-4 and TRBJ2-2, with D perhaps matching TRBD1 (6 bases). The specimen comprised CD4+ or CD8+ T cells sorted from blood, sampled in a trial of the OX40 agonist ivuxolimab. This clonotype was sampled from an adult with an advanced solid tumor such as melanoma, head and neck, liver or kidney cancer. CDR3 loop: CASSPQGGTGELFF. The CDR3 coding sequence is TGTGCCAGCAGTCCGCAAGGGGGCACCGGGGAGCTGTTTTTT.